Listed below are T cell receptor beta chains from one sample, sequenced in a study of T cells after yellow fever vaccination. TCRdb used MiXCR to reprocess the 5' RACE reads, holding one entry per CDR3 protein. Seen here are a few hundred thousand distinct CDR3 sequences, 15% to 20% observed once, and the top ten hold 15% to 20%. The sequences come from PBMCs, collected before the yellow fever booster vaccination. Receptors originate from a man aged 18 to 30 who received the YFV17D yellow fever vaccine. Both conserved end residues are part of each CDR3. A D gene is named only where the DNA matches it firmly. Size tells how often a clone was seen (once, few, many) or the class of an expanded clone, and some rows leave it out.

NA	NA	TRBJ2-3	TRBV25-1	CASSELDSDTDTQYF	TGTGCCAGCAGTGAACTGGACAGCGACACAGATACGCAGTATTTT
NA	NA	TRBJ2-7	TRBV6-5	CASSRQGGDYEQYF	TGTGCCAGCAGCCGCCAGGGGGGGGATTACGAGCAGTACTTC
few	NA	TRBJ2-5	TRBV6-2/TRBV6-3	CASRTGLPETQYF	TGTGCCAGCAGAACGGGACTCCCGGAGACCCAGTACTTC
few	NA	TRBJ2-1	TRBV5-4	CASSRTKSSWGTQSNEQFF	TGTGCCAGCAGCCGTACTAAATCCTCCTGGGGTACCCAGAGTAATGAGCAGTTCTTC
NA	NA	TRBJ1-1	TRBV6-6	CASTPRGNTEAFF	TGTGCCAGCACCCCACGGGGGAACACTGAAGCTTTCTTT
few	NA	TRBJ1-1	TRBV7-2	CASSLNPSLVGRLNTEAFF	TGTGCCAGCAGCTTAAATCCGTCGCTGGTAGGACGGCTGAACACTGAAGCTTTCTTT
NA	TRBD1	TRBJ1-1	TRBV28	CASSETDRTTEAFF	TGTGCCAGCAGTGAGACGGACAGGACGACTGAAGCTTTCTTT
few	TRBD1	TRBJ2-3	TRBV7-9	CASSPGQGRGDTQYF	TGTGCCAGCAGCCCAGGACAGGGCCGGGGGGATACGCAGTATTTT
NA	NA	TRBJ2-7	TRBV7-2	CASSLSTSTSYEQYF	TGTGCCAGCAGCTTAAGCACTAGTACTTCCTACGAGCAGTACTTC
NA	NA	TRBJ2-1	TRBV10-3	CAIQGNNEQFF	TGTGCCATCCAGGGAAACAATGAGCAGTTCTTC
few	NA	TRBJ2-1	TRBV6-2/TRBV6-3	CASSYGADRGGDEQFF	TGTGCCAGCAGTTATGGGGCGGATCGGGGCGGGGATGAGCAGTTCTTC
NA	NA	TRBJ1-2	TRBV7-9	CASSFVGDGYGYTF	TGTGCCAGCAGCTTTGTAGGGGATGGCTATGGCTACACCTTC
few	NA	TRBJ2-1	TRBV7-2	CASSPFTSSVQFF	TGTGCCAGCAGCCCCTTTACTAGTTCTGTGCAGTTCTTC
NA	TRBD1	TRBJ1-2	TRBV6-2/TRBV6-3	CASSPGTALPGYTF	TGTGCCAGCAGTCCCGGGACAGCCTTACCTGGCTACACCTTC
many	NA	TRBJ2-7	TRBV12-3/TRBV12-4	CASTLGGRSEQYF	TGTGCCAGCACCCTCGGGGGTCGTTCCGAGCAGTACTTC
NA	TRBD1	TRBJ1-2	TRBV20-1	CSARQPDRGYGYTF	TGCAGTGCTCGCCAACCCGACAGGGGCTATGGCTACACCTTC
NA	TRBD2	TRBJ2-5	TRBV12-3/TRBV12-4	CASMRGAWETQYF	TGTGCCAGCATGCGGGGGGCGTGGGAGACCCAGTACTTC
NA	TRBD1	TRBJ1-3	TRBV28	CASSSGTEIGNTIYF	TGTGCCAGCAGTTCTGGGACAGAAATAGGAAACACCATATATTTT
NA	TRBD1	TRBJ2-2	TRBV20-1	CSALTGPRYTGELFF	TGCAGTGCGCTGACAGGGCCGCGCTACACCGGGGAGCTGTTTTTT
NA	NA	TRBJ1-1	TRBV4-3	CASSQDIGEAFF	TGCGCCAGCAGCCAAGATATCGGGGAAGCTTTCTTT
NA	NA	TRBJ1-5	TRBV4-1	CASSQGGERNQPQHF	TGCGCCAGCAGCCAAGGTGGGGAGCGCAATCAGCCCCAGCATTTT
few	NA	TRBJ1-2	TRBV4-3	CASSQGAGRANYGYTF	TGCGCCAGCAGCCAAGGGGCAGGGCGAGCTAACTATGGCTACACCTTC
few	NA	TRBJ1-6	TRBV25-1	CASRSSVPSYNSPLHF	TGTGCCAGCAGATCTTCCGTGCCCTCCTATAATTCACCCCTCCACTTT
NA	TRBD2	TRBJ2-1	TRBV24-1	CATSDYLADSYNEQFF	TGTGCCACCAGTGACTATCTAGCGGACTCCTACAATGAGCAGTTCTTC
NA	TRBD1	TRBJ1-6	TRBV5-1	CASSLKLPGQYNSPLHF	TGCGCCAGCAGCTTGAAGCTACCGGGACAGTATAATTCACCCCTCCACTTT
NA	TRBD1	TRBJ1-6	TRBV10-3	CAISTGTDLSPLHF	TGTGCCATCAGTACCGGGACAGACCTTTCACCCCTCCACTTT
many	TRBD1	TRBJ1-3	TRBV7-2	CASSFGTGGTIYF	TGTGCCAGCAGCTTTGGGACAGGGGGGACCATATATTTT
NA	TRBD2	TRBJ2-1	TRBV20-1	CSATSWGGNEQFF	TGCAGTGCAACCTCATGGGGGGGGAATGAGCAGTTCTTC
few	NA	TRBJ2-5	TRBV24-1	CATSEADGQETQYF	TGTGCCACCAGTGAAGCCGACGGTCAAGAGACCCAGTACTTC
few	NA	TRBJ2-1	TRBV5-1	CASSLALMGAMINEQFF	TGCGCCAGCAGCTTGGCCTTGATGGGGGCTATGATCAATGAGCAGTTCTTC
NA	NA	TRBJ1-1	TRBV6-2/TRBV6-3	CASSYRSRSSFGTEAFF	TGTGCCAGCAGTTACCGTTCGAGGTCAAGTTTTGGGACTGAAGCTTTCTTT
NA	TRBD2	TRBJ2-5	TRBV20-1	CSAEFSGAAWTQYF	TGCAGTGCCGAGTTTAGCGGGGCCGCATGGACCCAGTACTTC
NA	NA	TRBJ2-2	TRBV7-3	CASSPWLTGELFF	TGTGCCAGCAGCCCATGGCTGACCGGGGAGCTGTTTTTT
many	TRBD1	TRBJ2-5	TRBV6-5	CASSPTGEETQYF	TGTGCCAGCAGTCCGACAGGGGAAGAGACCCAGTACTTC
few	TRBD1	TRBJ2-2	TRBV18	CASSPRQGVDTGELFF	TGTGCCAGCTCACCACGACAGGGGGTGGACACCGGGGAGCTGTTTTTT
NA	TRBD1	TRBJ2-7	TRBV20-1	CSALMTGSHEQYF	TGCAGTGCCCTGATGACAGGGTCCCACGAGCAGTACTTC
NA	NA	TRBJ2-4	TRBV7-2	CASSLTGAQNIQYF	TGTGCCAGCAGCTTAACGGGGGCCCAAAACATTCAGTACTTC
few	NA	TRBJ2-4	TRBV2	CASSETVLKNIQYF	TGTGCCAGCAGTGAAACAGTGCTGAAAAACATTCAGTACTTC
NA	NA	TRBJ2-3	TRBV6-2/TRBV6-3	CASNLGGRITDTQYF	TGTGCCAGCAACCTGGGAGGCAGGATCACAGATACGCAGTATTTT
few	NA	TRBJ2-1	TRBV6-5	CASTPGYLTEQFF	TGTGCCAGCACCCCCGGCTACCTGACGGAGCAGTTCTTC
NA	TRBD1	TRBJ2-1	TRBV5-1	CASSRGQRLSYNEQFF	TGCGCCAGCAGCCGGGGACAGCGATTATCCTACAATGAGCAGTTCTTC